The 2 T cell receptor beta chains reported below all come from one sample, sequenced in a study of blood T cell repertoires in COVID-19. Here immunoSEQ multiplex PCR was the method, and the copy in TCRdb shows in-frame clones only, minus some. The sample has nearly 100,000 clones, 86% seen once. The source material was peripheral blood. The receptors were sampled from a man older than 75 with acute or convalescent COVID-19.

The V and J genes are TRBV11-2 and TRBJ2-2, with 11 bases lining up with TRBD2. V trimming: 5 bases; J trimming: 4 bases; junction bases outside the gene matches: 6. CDR1 and CDR2 (germline): SGHAT, FQNNGV. This CDR3 spans 16 amino acids. The CDR3 coding sequence is TGTGCCAGCAGCCTACGGACTAGCGGGTTCACCGGGGAGCTGTTTTTT. Protein: CASSLRTSGFTGELFF.

The genes are TRBV19 and TRBJ1-3; D uncertain. The germline CDR1 and CDR2 sequences are LNHDA and SQIVND (reference sequence). Trimming took off 2 bases at V and 1 base at J, with 9 bases between the two ends. The CDR3 loop spans 15 amino acids. CDR3: CASSINRSSGNTIYF. The CDR3 region has the DNA TGTGCCAGTAGTATAAATCGGAGTTCTGGAAACACCATATATTTT.